These 18 T cell receptor beta chains originate from one sample sequenced in a study of T cell responses to AZD1222 COVID-19 vaccine. The assay was immunoSEQ multiplex PCR, and TCRdb's table has in-frame clones only and misses some. The table lists roughly 200,000 clones, approximately 91% of them singletons, with about 3.5% in the top ten. Sequences were derived from peripheral blood, sampled 28 days after the second AZD1222 dose. The receptors were sampled from an adult who received the AZD1222 COVID-19 vaccine.

The V call is TRBV2, the J call TRBJ1-5, with 7 bases identical to TRBD1. Germline CDR1 is SNHLY and CDR2 is FYNNEI. The CDR3 runs 14 residues. With 6 bases clipped from V and 6 bases from J, the junction kept 8 bases outside the gene matches. The CDR3 sequence: CASRPRDSSQPQHF. The DNA for the CDR3 is TGTGCCAGCAGACCCCGGGACAGTAGTCAGCCCCAGCATTTT.

The chain combines TRBV7-2 with TRBJ2-2, with D unresolved. CDR3 length: 14 amino acids. Trimming stripped 1 base from V and 5 bases from J, with 8 bases between. Germline V gives CDR1 SGHTA, CDR2 FQGNSA. CDR3 coding DNA: TGTGCCAGCAGCTTAGAGCATGGGACCGGGGAGCTGTTTTTT. Its protein is CASSLEHGTGELFF.

The chain joins TRBV12-5 to TRBJ2-1, with TRBD2 matching 7 bases. The CDR3 extends over 15 amino acids. The V segment lost 5 bases and the J segment 15 bases; nucleotides outside the gene matches: 19. Germline V gene sequence: CDR1 LGHNT, CDR2 FRNRAP. CDR3 sequence (DNA): TGTGCTAGTGGTAAAGGGACTGGGGGAGGGATGAGCACGTTCTTC. It codes for CASGKGTGGGMSTFF.

The chain has TRBV19 and TRBJ2-6, with unresolved D. The ends were cut back, 3 bases at V and 0 bases at J, with 12 bases in the middle. Germline V lookup: CDR1 LNHDA, CDR2 SQIVND (reference sequence). This CDR3 is built from 17 residues. The CDR3 DNA follows: TGTGCCAGTAGTATCCACCCCTCCTACTCTGGGGCCAACGTCCTGACTTTC. Translating it yields CASSIHPSYSGANVLTF.

The CDR3 spells CASSYEDGAYNEQFF. The CDR3 region has the DNA TGTGCCAGCAGTTATGAGGATGGGGCCTACAATGAGCAGTTCTTC. The rearrangement links TRBV27 to TRBJ2-1; D gene ambiguous. The germline CDR1 and CDR2 sequences are MNHEY and SMNVEV (reference sequence). The CDR3 loop spans 15 amino acids. The germline V and J ends were trimmed by 4 bases and 2 bases, with 12 bases remaining between them.

This clone was picked up a small number of times. This chain links TRBV28 with TRBJ2-2; a possible D gene is TRBD2 (5 bases). The V end lost 3 bases, the J end lost 6 bases, and 14 bases lay between the germline ends. The V gene's germline CDR1 is MDHEN and CDR2 SYDVKM. CDR3 length: 15 residues. CDR3 amino acids: CASSLPGTRAGELFF. The CDR3 nucleotides read TGTGCCAGCAGTTTGCCGGGAACTAGGGCCGGGGAGCTGTTTTTT.

The sample holds one count of this clone. The chain employs TRBV2 and TRBJ2-7; D might be TRBD2 (5 bases). Trimming removed 7 bases from V and 2 bases from J, with 9 bases in between. The CDR3 has 12 residues. CDR1 and CDR2 (germline): SNHLY, FYNNEI. Here the CDR3 reads CASTEEAYEQYF. CDR3 DNA: TGTGCCAGCACCGAGGAGGCCTACGAGCAGTACTTC. The full variable domain, with the rest looked up from reference TRBV2 and TRBJ2-7, is EPEVTQTPSHQVTQMGQEVILRCVPISNHLYFYWYRQILGQKVEFLVSFYNNEISEKSEIFDDQFSVERPDGSNFTLKIRSTKLEDSAMYFCASTEEAYEQYFGPGTRLTVT.

The chain is built from TRBV7-9 and TRBJ1-6; a weak D match, TRBD1 (5 bases). In germline, CDR1 is SEHNR, CDR2 FQNEAQ (reference sequence). V was clipped by 11 bases and J by 5 bases, with 16 bases between them. The length of the CDR3 is 14 residues. The CDR3 here is CAGSPDTNNSPLHF. CDR3 sequence (DNA): TGTGCCGGGAGCCCGGACACCAATAATTCACCCCTCCACTTT.

With regard to this clone: Other DNA sequences within the sample encode an identical CDR3. The rearrangement links TRBV28 to TRBJ2-3; D unresolved. The V end was cut by 11 bases, the J end by 0 bases, with 3 bases between. The germline V gene encodes CDR1 MDHEN and CDR2 SYDVKM. The CDR3 consists of 10 residues. The CDR3: CASSTDTQYF. The CDR3 region has the DNA TGTGCCTCCAGCACAGATACGCAGTATTTT.

J is TRBJ1-1 and V is TRBV28; D is possibly TRBD1 (5 bases). Germline CDR1 reads MDHEN; CDR2 reads SYDVKM. The germline V and J ends were trimmed by 6 bases and 0 bases, with 17 bases remaining between them. CDR3 length: 16 residues. For the CDR3, the DNA is TGTGCCAGCAGGGGATCTTGGGACCTAATGAACACTGAAGCTTTCTTT. Amino acids: CASRGSWDLMNTEAFF.

The chain combines TRBV4-2 with TRBJ1-3, with 7 bases identical to TRBD1. The CDR3 runs to 16 residues. V shed 1 base, J shed 3 bases, and the junction held 6 bases outside the gene matches. Germline V gives CDR1 LGHNA, CDR2 YNFKEQ. The CDR3 nucleotides are TGTGCCAGCAGCCAAGTAACGTGGGACAGTGGAAACACCATATATTTT. This translates into CASSQVTWDSGNTIYF.

The chain joins TRBV7-8 to TRBJ1-2, with TRBD1 matching 10 bases. The CDR3 runs 18 residues. The V gene end was trimmed by 1 base and the J gene end by 4 bases; junction bases not matched to a gene: 12. CDR1 and CDR2 (germline): SGHVS, FQNEAQ. The CDR3 here is CASSLVGTGASGAYGYTF. CDR3 DNA sequence: TGTGCCAGCAGCTTAGTCGGGACAGGGGCCTCCGGGGCCTATGGCTACACCTTC.

This rearrangement joins TRBV11-1 to TRBJ1-2; D not resolved. This CDR3 comprises 12 residues. V lost 6 bases, J lost 2 bases, and 7 bases lay in between. Germline lookup yields CDR1 SGHAT and CDR2 FQDESV (reference sequence). The CDR3 nucleotides are TGTGCCAGCAGTACCGAAAACTATGGCTACACCTTC. Translating it yields CASSTENYGYTF. Filled out from reference TRBV11-1 and TRBJ1-2, the complete variable domain reads EAEVAQSPRYKITEKSQAVAFWCDPISGHATLYWYRQILGQGPELLVQFQDESVVDDSQLPKDRFSAERLKGVDSTLKIQPAELGDSAMYLCASSTENYGYTFGSGTRLTVV.

This clone was seen at least ten times. The chain employs TRBV3-1 (or the pseudogene TRBV3-2) and TRBJ1-2; 8 bases agree with TRBD1. CDR1 is LGHDT, CDR2 YNNKEL, per germline (reference sequence). V lost 3 bases and J lost 4; bases outside the gene matches: 4. This CDR3 spans 14 amino acids. CDR3 sequence: CASSHLGQGYGYTF. CDR3 nucleotides: TGTGCCAGCAGCCACCTAGGACAGGGCTATGGCTACACCTTC.

This sequence joins TRBV7-3 and TRBJ1-1, with unresolved D. V was clipped by 1 base and J by 4 bases, with 10 bases between them. The CDR3 length is 14 residues. The germline V gene encodes CDR1 SGHTA and CDR2 FQGTGA. The CDR3 loop is CASSLSRGATEAFF. The DNA for the CDR3 is TGTGCCAGCAGCTTAAGTCGGGGAGCCACTGAAGCTTTCTTT.

This chain links TRBV14 with TRBJ1-1, with TRBD1 as a possible D gene (6 bases). Germline V gene lookup returns CDR1 SGHDN and CDR2 FVKESK. V was pared by 2 bases and J by 4 bases, with 11 bases between. The CDR3 length is 14 residues. CDR3 in amino acids: CASSQTTGPTEAFF. The CDR3 nucleotides read TGTGCCAGCAGCCAAACCACAGGGCCCACTGAAGCTTTCTTT.

This clone was seen once. The genes are TRBV11-3 and TRBJ1-3; no definite D call. The germline gives CDR1 SGHNT, CDR2 YENEEA. The CDR3 loop spans 16 amino acids. V lost 3 bases, J lost 0 bases, and 12 bases lay in between. This CDR3 reads CASSFGQPGSGNTIYF. The CDR3 DNA reads as TGTGCCAGCAGCTTCGGGCAACCAGGCTCTGGAAACACCATATATTTT.

The chain's CDR3 is CASSSQGVSHQPQHF. As DNA, the CDR3 is TGCGCCAGCAGCTCGCAGGGTGTCTCTCATCAGCCCCAGCATTTT. V and J are TRBV4-1 and TRBJ1-5; TRBD1 might be the D (5 bases). V gave up 5 bases and J gave up 5 bases, with 16 bases separating them. Germline CDR1 MGHRA, CDR2 YSYEKL. This CDR3 has 15 amino acids.